The clone carrying this TCR beta chain was observed a few times. This sample stems from a study of blood T cell repertoires in COVID-19. About the study: Researchers got acute and convalescent COVID-19 samples from the United States, Italy and Spain. T cells, B-cell-depleted T cells, or PBMCs supplied cDNA or gDNA.

As originally analysed: Amplification from reference gene primers served as the basis for estimated nucleated cell counts. Generated by immunoSEQ multiplex PCR, the TCRdb table keeps only in-frame clones and is missing some. The V and J calls and clone size were taken over from that table, and D and trimming were inferred from the DNA. Seen here are roughly 72,000 clones, over 70% observed once, and the top ten hold roughly 18%. The CDR3 is 14 residues long. Deletions cut 1 base from V and 6 bases from J, with 13 bases between. Germline CDR1 and CDR2: SEHNR and FQNEAQ (reference sequence). The TCR comes from a man between 65 and 85 years old who had recovered from COVID-19. This chain joins TRBV7-9 and TRBJ2-7; perhaps TRBD1 as D (6 bases). Sequences were obtained from peripheral blood. CDR3 amino acids: CASSLVGRGSEQYF. The CDR3 nucleotides read TGTGCCAGCAGCTTAGTGGGCAGGGGCTCCGAGCAGTACTTC.